Below, 30 T cell receptor beta chains from the same sample are listed, as sequenced in a study of T cell repertoires in cytomegalovirus infection. TCRdb independently ran MiXCR on the reads; one entry per CDR3 protein. The sample yields fewer than 550,000 distinct CDR3 sequences, about 30% seen once. Material: PBMCs. The receptor source for this set is a human donor in good health (CMV status not recorded). Some clones in this sample may be carry-over from other donors' samples.

This clonotype showed up just a few times. V is TRBV12-3 or TRBV12-4 and J is TRBJ1-2; D remains ambiguous. The CDR3 extends over 12 amino acids. V was pared by 5 bases and J by 6 bases, with 10 bases between. CDR3 region: CASSPHFNGYTF. The CDR3 region has the DNA TGTGCCAGCAGTCCGCATTTCAATGGCTACACCTTC.

This clonotype was recorded a few times. This chain connects TRBV6-5 to TRBJ2-3; D is possibly TRBD1 (6 bases). Trimming took off 6 bases at V and 4 bases at J, with 14 bases between the two ends. The CDR3 length is 14 residues. CDR1 is MNHEY, CDR2 SVGAGI, per germline. CDR3 loop: CASSLTQGSDTQYF. CDR3 bases: TGTGCCAGCAGCCTAACTCAGGGGTCAGATACGCAGTATTTT.

This chain connects TRBV9 to TRBJ1-1, with D uncertain. Germline V gene data show CDR1 as SGDLS and CDR2 as YYNGEE. V lost 2 bases to trimming and J lost 1 base, with 9 bases between them. This CDR3 is 14 amino acids long. This CDR3 is CASSVRSANTEAFF. The CDR3 region has the DNA TGTGCCAGCAGCGTTAGGTCCGCGAACACTGAAGCTTTCTTT.

There are many counts of this clonotype. V is TRBV7-2 and J is TRBJ2-2; 9 bases align to TRBD2. V lost 0 bases and J lost 5; bases outside the gene matches: 4. This CDR3 has 16 amino acids. Per the germline V gene, CDR1 is SGHTA and CDR2 is FQGNSA. The CDR3 loop is CASSLALAGVTGELFF. CDR3 sequence (DNA): TGTGCCAGCAGCTTAGCTTTAGCGGGAGTTACCGGGGAGCTGTTTTTT.

In its sample, this clonotype was seen a few times. This rearrangement joins TRBV6-2 or TRBV6-3 to TRBJ2-2; D unresolved. In germline, CDR1 is MNHEY, CDR2 SVGEGT. The V gene lost 0 bases and the J gene lost 5 bases, with 10 bases spanning the gap. The CDR3 is 15 residues long. In DNA, the CDR3 is TGTGCCAGCAGTTACTCCAGTCGACAAACCGGGGAGCTGTTTTTT. This gives the protein CASSYSSRQTGELFF.

The chain recombines TRBV19 with TRBJ1-6, with no clear D. The V end was cut by 7 bases, the J end by 0 bases, with 22 bases between. Germline CDR1 reads LNHDA; CDR2 reads SQIVND (reference sequence). The CDR3 consists of 19 residues. CDR3 DNA: TGTGCCAGTAACCGAGGCTACCCGAGTGGCAGCTCCTATAATTCACCCCTCCACTTT. Residues: CASNRGYPSGSSYNSPLHF. Based on the CDR3 plus reference TRBV19 and TRBJ1-6, the full variable domain is DGGITQSPKYLFRKEGQNVTLSCEQNLNHDAMYWYRQDPGQGLRLIYYSQIVNDFQKGDIAEGYSVSREKKESFPLTVTSAQKNPTAFYLCASNRGYPSGSSYNSPLHFGNGTRLTVT.

This clonotype appeared a few times. The chain is built from TRBV19 and TRBJ2-3; TRBD2 matches 8 bases. Germline lookup yields CDR1 LNHDA and CDR2 SQIVND (reference sequence). The CDR3 loop spans 15 amino acids. With V trimmed by 9 bases and J by 2 bases, 10 bases remained unmatched. The CDR3 nucleotides are TGTGCCAGCCTGCCCAGCGGGAGTAACACAGATACGCAGTATTTT. The encoded protein is CASLPSGSNTDTQYF. The full variable domain, rest sourced from reference TRBV19 and TRBJ2-3, is DGGITQSPKYLFRKEGQNVTLSCEQNLNHDAMYWYRQDPGQGLRLIYYSQIVNDFQKGDIAEGYSVSREKKESFPLTVTSAQKNPTAFYLCASLPSGSNTDTQYFGPGTRLTVL.

The genes are TRBV7-7 and TRBJ2-1; 7 bases agree with TRBD2. J lost 2 bases, V lost 5 bases, and 9 bases had no gene match. This CDR3 has 16 residues. Germline CDR1 reads SSHAT; CDR2 reads FNYEAQ (reference sequence). The CDR3 sequence: CASSLGWREPYNEQFF. The CDR3 DNA sequence: TGTGCCAGCAGCCTAGGTTGGCGGGAGCCCTACAATGAGCAGTTCTTC.

This clonotype was seen ten or more times. The chain employs TRBV7-8 and TRBJ2-5; no clear D gene. CDR1 is SGHVS and CDR2 is FQNEAQ in the germline V gene. V lost 4 bases, J lost 5 bases, and 14 bases lay in between. This CDR3 spans 14 amino acids. CDR3 nucleotides: TGTGCCAGCAGCTCGGTCCCTACCGGGGAGACCCAGTACTTC. Residues: CASSSVPTGETQYF.

This clonotype has a count of ten or more. The gene calls are TRBV7-2 and TRBJ2-7, with 8 positions matching TRBD2. Germline trimming cut 6 bases from V and 3 bases from J; bases unmatched to any gene: 7. CDR1 is SGHTA, CDR2 FQGNSA, per germline. The CDR3 runs to 14 residues. CDR3 bases: TGTGCCAGCAGGGACTCCGGGACTAGCTACGAGCAGTACTTC. As protein: CASRDSGTSYEQYF.

This clonotype was seen at least ten times. The J gene is TRBJ2-2, the V gene TRBV7-3; 8 bases are shared with TRBD1. V lost 4 bases to trimming and J lost 3 bases; unmatched junction nucleotides: 1. The CDR3 is 14 residues long. CDR1 and CDR2 (germline): SGHTA, FQGTGA. The CDR3 here is CASSSTGDTGELFF. The CDR3, as DNA: TGTGCCAGCAGCTCGACAGGGGACACCGGGGAGCTGTTTTTT.

This clonotype showed up many times. The chain has TRBV27 and TRBJ2-5; D not resolved. The V end was cut by 3 bases, the J end by 2 bases, with 7 bases between. The CDR3 has 13 residues. Per the germline V gene, CDR1 is MNHEY and CDR2 is SMNVEV (reference sequence). The CDR3 sequence: CASSFGTQETQYF. The CDR3 nucleotides are TGTGCCAGCAGTTTCGGAACGCAAGAGACCCAGTACTTC.

The chain combines TRBV19 with TRBJ1-2; no reliable D call. The V gene lost 5 bases and the J gene lost 2 bases, with 9 bases spanning the gap. The CDR3 contains 13 residues. CDR1 is LNHDA, CDR2 SQIVND, per germline (reference sequence). The CDR3 region has the DNA TGTGCCAGTAGTCCGACAAAAAACTATGGCTACACCTTC. This codes for CASSPTKNYGYTF.

The sample holds a few counts of this clonotype. As DNA, the CDR3 is TGTGCCAGCAGCTCCCGGCCCCGGGCGGGAGTGGCTGGGGCCAACGTCCTGACTTTC. It codes for CASSSRPRAGVAGANVLTF. This chain uses TRBV5-5 with TRBJ2-6; 7 bases agree with TRBD2. V lost 3 bases, J lost 2 bases, and 14 bases stayed unmatched. The CDR3 loop spans 19 amino acids. The germline CDR1 and CDR2 sequences are SGHKS and YYEKEE (reference sequence).

This clonotype has only a few counts. The chain links TRBV12-3 or TRBV12-4 to TRBJ2-1, with D tentatively TRBD2 (6 bases). The CDR3 spans 16 residues. The V end lost 3 bases, the J end lost 2 bases, and 14 bases lay between the germline ends. CDR3 bases: TGTGCCAGCAGTTTGGCGGCGGGGTTGGCCTACAATGAGCAGTTCTTC. It translates to CASSLAAGLAYNEQFF.

V usage is TRBV7-2 and J usage is TRBJ2-3; weak D call: TRBD1 (6 bases). Trimming removed 5 bases from V and 9 bases from J, with 21 bases in between. This CDR3 is 15 amino acids long. The germline V gene has CDR1 SGHTA and CDR2 FQGNSA. The chain's CDR3 is CASSPRGGQGPTQYF. Here the CDR3 DNA reads TGTGCCAGCAGCCCCAGGGGTGGTCAAGGTCCCACGCAGTATTTT.

This clonotype occurred a few times. This chain's CDR3 is CASSGAGGRAEAFF. CDR3 bases: TGTGCCAGCAGTGGGGCAGGTGGGAGAGCTGAAGCTTTCTTT. V and J are TRBV2 and TRBJ1-1; D is undetermined. V dropped 4 bases and J dropped 6 bases, with 15 bases sitting between them. This CDR3 spans 14 amino acids. Per the germline V gene, CDR1 is SNHLY and CDR2 is FYNNEI.

The V and J genes are TRBV12-3 or TRBV12-4 and TRBJ1-1, with TRBD1 as a possible D gene (5 bases). CDR3 length equals 16 residues. Trimming removed 5 bases at V and 3 bases at J, with 19 bases between. In DNA, the CDR3 is TGTGCCAGCAGTCTCTATTTCGGGGGGGACGACACTGAAGCTTTCTTT. This translates into CASSLYFGGDDTEAFF.

This clonotype was detected a few times. The chain combines TRBV5-1 with TRBJ1-4; 7 bases fit TRBD1. From germline, CDR1 is SGHRS and CDR2 YFSETQ. The CDR3 is 16 residues long. V lost 4 bases to trimming and J lost 0 bases; unmatched junction nucleotides: 6. CDR3 region: CASSGGTASTNEKLFF. CDR3 in DNA: TGCGCCAGCAGCGGGGGGACAGCCTCAACTAATGAAAAACTGTTTTTT.

V is TRBV18 and J is TRBJ2-1, with D tentatively TRBD1 or TRBD2 (5 bases each). The CDR3 totals 18 residues. CDR1 is KGHSH, CDR2 LQKENI, per germline. V was trimmed by 3 bases and J by 1 base, leaving 19 bases between them. The DNA for the CDR3 is TGTGCCAGCTCACCGACCGTCGGGGCGCGTTCTTCCTACAATGAGCAGTTCTTC. As protein: CASSPTVGARSSYNEQFF.

This clonotype was picked up a small number of times. One end of the junction is discordant with germline, which a read error may explain. The chain carries TRBV28 and TRBJ2-7; 9 bases match TRBD1. This CDR3 region has 12 residues. Per germline, CDR1 MDHEN and CDR2 SYDVKM. CDR3 sequence: CASSLRDRVIGF. CDR3 nucleotides: TGTGCCAGCAGTTTAAGGGACAGGGTAATAGGCTTC.

This clonotype has only a few counts. The chain recombines TRBV4-3 with TRBJ2-1, with 10 bases fitting TRBD2. Germline V lookup: CDR1 LGHNA, CDR2 YSLEER. V dropped 4 bases and J dropped 6; count of bases not matched to a gene: 6. CDR3 length: 15 residues. CDR3 loop: CASSPAGGLPNEQFF. DNA of the CDR3: TGCGCCAGCAGCCCAGCGGGAGGGCTACCCAATGAGCAGTTCTTC.

This clonotype was counted only a few times. The J gene is TRBJ2-5, the V gene TRBV5-4; D call uncertain. This CDR3 comprises 14 residues. V was clipped by 6 bases and J by 1 base, with 13 bases between them. Germline loops: CDR1 SGHNT, CDR2 YYREEE (reference sequence). The CDR3, as DNA: TGTGCCAGCACAGCCTCGTACAGCCAAGAGACCCAGTACTTC. It translates to CASTASYSQETQYF.

This chain connects TRBV24-1 to TRBJ2-3; a weak D match, TRBD1 (5 bases). This CDR3 has 16 amino acids. The V gene lost 4 bases and the J gene lost 0 bases, with 13 bases spanning the gap. Per the germline V gene, CDR1 is KGHDR and CDR2 is SFDVKD. The CDR3 region has the DNA TGTGCCACCAGTGACCGGACAACCACTAGCACAGATACGCAGTATTTT. Its protein is CATSDRTTTSTDTQYF.

This clonotype was counted between two and nine times. The chain couples TRBV6-5 to TRBJ2-3; 8 bases are a match to TRBD2. The CDR3 runs 15 residues. V dropped 2 bases and J dropped 4; count of bases not matched to a gene: 5. CDR1 and CDR2 (germline): MNHEY, SVGAGI. CDR3 sequence: CASSYRLAGSDTQYF. The CDR3 nucleotides are TGTGCCAGCAGTTACCGGCTAGCGGGCTCAGATACGCAGTATTTT.

This clonotype was observed at least ten times. CDR3 loop: CASSSRLAGNTQYF. Written as DNA, the CDR3 is TGTGCCAGCAGCTCTCGACTAGCGGGAAATACGCAGTATTTT. This sequence joins TRBV7-2 and TRBJ2-3, with 11 nucleotides matching TRBD2. The germline V gene has CDR1 SGHTA and CDR2 FQGNSA. The CDR3 runs 14 residues. The V and J ends lost 4 bases and 7 bases, in that order; junction bases with no gene match: 4.

The rearrangement joins TRBV11-2 to TRBJ2-1; D gene unclear. The germline CDR1 and CDR2 sequences are SGHAT and FQNNGV. The CDR3 has 15 amino acids. V was clipped by 1 base and J by 0 bases, with 7 bases between them. DNA for the CDR3: TGTGCCAGCAGCTTAGCTATAAGCTCCTACAATGAGCAGTTCTTC. Its translation: CASSLAISSYNEQFF.

This clonotype was seen at least ten times. The gene calls are TRBV7-2 and TRBJ2-1, with D unresolved. CDR3 length equals 16 residues. Germline V gene sequence: CDR1 SGHTA, CDR2 FQGNSA. V was clipped by 4 bases and J by 0 bases, with 13 bases between them. CDR3 sequence: CASSSQRPGSYNEQFF. CDR3 nucleotide sequence: TGTGCCAGCAGCTCTCAACGGCCCGGCTCCTACAATGAGCAGTTCTTC.

The table lists this clonotype with many counts. V is TRBV28 and J is TRBJ1-2; no clear D gene. The CDR3 consists of 13 residues. V was shortened by 9 bases and J by 0 bases, with 11 bases between the two germline ends. CDR1 and CDR2 (germline): MDHEN, SYDVKM. This CDR3 reads CASKSRPNYGYTF. The CDR3 coding sequence is TGTGCCAGTAAGAGTCGACCTAACTATGGCTACACCTTC.

V and J are TRBV7-2 and TRBJ2-2; a possible D gene is TRBD1 (5 bases). The V and J ends lost 0 bases and 5 bases respectively, with 13 bases between them. This CDR3 is built from 16 residues. CDR1 is SGHTA, CDR2 FQGNSA, per germline. The DNA of the CDR3 is TGTGCCAGCAGCTTAGCGAGGATGGCAGGGACCGGGGAGCTGTTTTTT. As protein: CASSLARMAGTGELFF.